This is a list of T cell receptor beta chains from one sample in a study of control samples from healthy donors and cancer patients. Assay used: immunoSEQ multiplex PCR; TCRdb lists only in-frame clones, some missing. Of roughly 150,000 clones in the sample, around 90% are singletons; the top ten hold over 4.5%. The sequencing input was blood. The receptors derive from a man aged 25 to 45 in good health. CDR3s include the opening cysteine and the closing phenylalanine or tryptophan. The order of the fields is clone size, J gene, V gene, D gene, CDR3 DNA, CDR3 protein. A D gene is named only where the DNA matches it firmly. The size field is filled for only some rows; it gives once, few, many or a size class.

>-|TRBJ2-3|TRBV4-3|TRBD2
TGCGCCAGCAGCCAAGGGATGCTAGCGGCAAGCACAGATACGCAGTATTTT
CASSQGMLAASTDTQYF
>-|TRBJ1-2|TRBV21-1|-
TGTGCCAGCAGCCGGACAGGGGCCCCCAACTATGGCTACACCTTC
CASSRTGAPNYGYTF
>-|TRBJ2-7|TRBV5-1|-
TGCGCCAGCAGCTTGGGGATTTCGGGACGGACCTACGAGCAGTACTTC
CASSLGISGRTYEQYF
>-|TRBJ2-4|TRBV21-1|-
TGTGCCAGCAGCACCCTCCATAGGGGGCCGGCCAAAAACATTCAGTACTTC
CASSTLHRGPAKNIQYF
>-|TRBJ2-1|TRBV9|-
TGTGCCAGCACCCTGTACCCCACCGGGGAAAGCTCCTACAATGAGCAGTTCTTC
CASTLYPTGESSYNEQFF
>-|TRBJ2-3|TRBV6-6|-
TGTGCCGCCGCCGGGACTCACACAGATACGCAGTATTTT
CAAAGTHTDTQYF
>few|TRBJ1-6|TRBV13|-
TGTGCCAGCAGCGTACAGGGTTCTCCCCTCCACTTT
CASSVQGSPLHF
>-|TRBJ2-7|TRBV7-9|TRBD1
TGTGCCAGCAGCCCCTACGAGACAGGGGTCTCCTACGAGCAGTACTTC
CASSPYETGVSYEQYF
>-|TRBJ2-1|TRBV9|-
TGTGCCAGCAGCGTAGACCCCCTACTGAATGAGCAGTTCTTC
CASSVDPLLNEQFF
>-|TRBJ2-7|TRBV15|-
TGTGCCACCAGCAGAGAAGTCTCCTACGAGCAGTACTTC
CATSREVSYEQYF
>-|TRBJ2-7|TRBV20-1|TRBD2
TGCAGTGCTAGTACGGGAGGCACCGAGCAGTACTTC
CSASTGGTEQYF
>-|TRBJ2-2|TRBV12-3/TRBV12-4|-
TGTGCCAGCAGTCAACAGAACACCGGGGAGCTGTTTTTT
CASSQQNTGELFF
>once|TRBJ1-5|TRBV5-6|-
TGTGCCAGCAGCGCCAGGGAATACAATCAGCCCCAGCATTTT
CASSAREYNQPQHF
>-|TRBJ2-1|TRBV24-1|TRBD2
TGTGCCACCAGTGGACGGGGACTAGCGGGGTTCTTCTACAATGAGCAGTTCTTC
CATSGRGLAGFFYNEQFF
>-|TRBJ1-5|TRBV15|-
TGTGCCACCAGCATGGGGGGCGCCGAACCCCAGCATTTT
CATSMGGAEPQHF
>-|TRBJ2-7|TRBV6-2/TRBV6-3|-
TGTGCCAGCAGTTATGTCCTGGATCTTCCCTACGAGCAGTACTTC
CASSYVLDLPYEQYF
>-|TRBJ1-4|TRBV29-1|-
TGCAGCGTCGACGGGAGCGATGGTGAAAAACTGTTTTTT
CSVDGSDGEKLFF
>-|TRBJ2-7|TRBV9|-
TGTGCCAGCAGCGTAGAGGCGGCCTCCTACGAGCAGTACTTC
CASSVEAASYEQYF
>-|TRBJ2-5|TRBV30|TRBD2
TGTGCCTGGAGTCCCAGTAAAGGGAGGGGAGAGACCCAGTACTTC
CAWSPSKGRGETQYF
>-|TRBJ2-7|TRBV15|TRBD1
TGTGCCACCAGAAAGACAGGGGGGTCCTACGAGCAGTACTTC
CATRKTGGSYEQYF
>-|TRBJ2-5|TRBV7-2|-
TGTGCCAGCAGCTTAGTGGAGACCCAGTACTTC
CASSLVETQYF
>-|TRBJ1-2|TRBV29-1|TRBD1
TGCAGCGTCCGTGGGACAGGGCAGGGGTCTGGCTACACCTTC
CSVRGTGQGSGYTF
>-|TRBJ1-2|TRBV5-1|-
TGCGCCAGCAGCTTGTCCAAGCCCACCTATGGCTACACCTTC
CASSLSKPTYGYTF
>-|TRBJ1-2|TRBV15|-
TGTGCCACGAGGCTCAGGGAAGCTAACTATGGCTACACCTTC
CATRLREANYGYTF
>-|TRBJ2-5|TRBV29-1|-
TGCAGCGTTGAAGCACGTACTTCGGGAAAGACCCAGTACTTC
CSVEARTSGKTQYF
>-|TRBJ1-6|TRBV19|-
TGTGCCAGTAGTATAACGGCGGAATATAATTCACCCCTCCACTTT
CASSITAEYNSPLHF
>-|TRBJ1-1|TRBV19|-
TGTGCCAGTAGTGGGGGCCCCACTGAAGCTTTCTTT
CASSGGPTEAFF
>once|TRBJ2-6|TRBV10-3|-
TGTGCCATCAGTGATCTCTTATCAGGCTCTGGGGCCAACGTCCTGACTTTC
CAISDLLSGSGANVLTF
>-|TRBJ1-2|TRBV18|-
TGTGCCAGCTCAGACCGACTAGACGGTGGCTACACCTTC
CASSDRLDGGYTF
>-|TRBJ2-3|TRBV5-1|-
TGCGCCAGCAGCCTACTTAAGGGGGGTGACACAGATACGCAGTATTTT
CASSLLKGGDTDTQYF
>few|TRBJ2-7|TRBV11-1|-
TGTGCCAGCAGCCAAAGTGGGCGTATGGACTTC
CASSQSGRMDF
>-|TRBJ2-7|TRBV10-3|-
TGTGCCACGGCGCCCGGCGCGGGCTACGAGCAGTACTTC
CATAPGAGYEQYF
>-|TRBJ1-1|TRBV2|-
TGTGCCAGCAACGGACAGAACACTGAAGCTTTCTTT
CASNGQNTEAFF
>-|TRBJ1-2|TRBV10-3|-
TGTGCCATCAGTGAGTCGTTTACCACAGCTAACTATGGCTACACCTTC
CAISESFTTANYGYTF
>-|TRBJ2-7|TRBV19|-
TGTGCCAGCGTAGGCGGGACCACCTACGAGCAGTACTTC
CASVGGTTYEQYF
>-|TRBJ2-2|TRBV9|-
TGTGCCAGCAGCCAATTCCACGGCGGGGAGCTGTTTTTT
CASSQFHGGELFF
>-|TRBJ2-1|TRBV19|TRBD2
TGTGCCAGTAGTAGCCTAGCGGCCTACAATGAGCAGTTCTTC
CASSSLAAYNEQFF
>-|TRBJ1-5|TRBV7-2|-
TGTGCCAGCAGCTTAGTCGCAGGGAGGGACAATCAGCCCCAGCATTTT
CASSLVAGRDNQPQHF
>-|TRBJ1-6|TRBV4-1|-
TGCGCCAGCAGCCAAGATCGCAGGATCGATTCACCCCTCCACTTT
CASSQDRRIDSPLHF
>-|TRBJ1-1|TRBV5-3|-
TGTGCCAGAACCCCGGGTCAGGGGATTAAGAACACTGAAGCTTTCTTT
CARTPGQGIKNTEAFF
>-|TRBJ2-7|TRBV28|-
TGTGCCAGCAGTTCATCAGCGTACGAGCAGTACTTC
CASSSSAYEQYF
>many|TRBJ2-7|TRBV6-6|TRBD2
TGTGCCAGCAGTCCAGCGGGAACCTACGAGCAGTACTTC
CASSPAGTYEQYF
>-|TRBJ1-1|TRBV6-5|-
TGTGCCAGCAGTTCAGACAGCGAAGCTTTCTTT
CASSSDSEAFF
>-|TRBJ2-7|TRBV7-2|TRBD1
TGTGCCAGCAGCTTAGGGAGGACAGGGGACGAGCAGTACTTC
CASSLGRTGDEQYF
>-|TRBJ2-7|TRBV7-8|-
TGTGCCAGCAGCTTAGGTGATCGGATTAGCCTCTACGAGCAGTACTTC
CASSLGDRISLYEQYF
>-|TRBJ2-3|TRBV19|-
TGTGCCAGTAGTACCTCTTGGCGGAGTAGCACAGATACGCAGTATTTT
CASSTSWRSSTDTQYF
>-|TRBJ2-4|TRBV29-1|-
TGCAGCGTTTTACACACAGACAAAAACATTCAGTACTTC
CSVLHTDKNIQYF